The 14 T cell receptor beta chains given below trace back to one sample, sequenced in a study of CD8 T cells in Susac syndrome. It was with random hexamers that 0.5 to 1 ug RNA was reverse transcribed. One entry per CDR3 protein, called by TCRdb with MiXCR from the immunoSEQ multiplex PCR reads. The sample records under 95,000 distinct CDR3 sequences, just under 95% being singletons. Sequenced material: CD4+ T cells from PBMCs. These TCRs come from a human donor with Susac syndrome.

The chain combines TRBV15 with TRBJ2-6; D unresolved. CDR3 length equals 13 residues. Germline V gene sequence: CDR1 LNHNV, CDR2 YYDKDF (reference sequence). V lost 3 bases and J lost 4, with 4 bases in between. CDR3 sequence reads: CATSSPGANVLTF. CDR3 DNA: TGTGCCACCAGCAGTCCCGGGGCCAACGTCCTGACTTTC.

This chain connects TRBV30 to TRBJ1-2; D is perhaps TRBD1 (5 bases). Trimming stripped 2 bases from V and 4 bases from J, with 17 bases between. CDR3 length: 15 amino acids. Looked up from germline, CDR1 is GTSNPN and CDR2 is SVGIG (reference sequence). The CDR3 loop is CAWSRLGARPYGYTF. DNA of the CDR3: TGTGCCTGGAGTAGGTTAGGGGCCCGACCCTATGGCTACACCTTC.

CDR3 DNA sequence: TGCAGTGCTAGAGATTCCGCGGGGGGAACTTACAATGAGCAGTTCTTC. It translates to CSARDSAGGTYNEQFF. J is TRBJ2-1 and V is TRBV20-1; 8 nucleotides agree with TRBD2. This CDR3 spans 16 amino acids. Germline loops: CDR1 DFQATT, CDR2 SNEGSKA (reference sequence). The V gene end was trimmed by 0 bases and the J gene end by 4 bases; junction bases not matched to a gene: 8.

DNA for the CDR3: TGCGCCAGCAGCTTGGCCATACTAGCGGGGACCAGCTCCTACAATGAGCAGTTCTTC. It translates to CASSLAILAGTSSYNEQFF. This chain uses TRBV5-1 with TRBJ2-1; 10 bases map to TRBD2. V lost 0 bases, J lost 0 bases, and 9 bases stayed unmatched. This CDR3 region has 19 residues. Germline V gene lookup returns CDR1 SGHRS and CDR2 YFSETQ.

The rearrangement joins TRBV20-1 to TRBJ1-1; D is perhaps TRBD1 (5 bases). Germline CDR1 is DFQATT and CDR2 is SNEGSKA (reference sequence). This CDR3 is built from 16 residues. Trimming shortened V by 1 base and J by 6 bases, and 21 bases separated the two germline ends. DNA for the CDR3: TGCAGTGCTAGAGCTGGGCCCCGGGGACGCGGACCTGAAGCTTTCTTT. Amino acid sequence: CSARAGPRGRGPEAFF.

This chain uses TRBV6-6 with TRBJ2-2, with D perhaps given as TRBD1 or TRBD2 (6 bases each). Per the germline V gene, CDR1 is MNHNY and CDR2 is SVGAGI (reference sequence). The CDR3 totals 16 residues. The V gene lost 6 bases and the J gene lost 4 bases, with 18 bases spanning the gap. In nucleotides, the CDR3 is TGTGCCAGCAGGCTTAGAGGGGGGTTGAGCACCGGGGAGCTGTTTTTT. It translates to CASRLRGGLSTGELFF.

A single count supports this clonotype. The chain recombines TRBV5-4 with TRBJ2-7, with TRBD2 matching 9 bases. The CDR3 sequence is 15 residues long. V dropped 1 base and J dropped 7; count of bases not matched to a gene: 9. The germline V gene encodes CDR1 SGHNT and CDR2 YYREEE (reference sequence). The CDR3 bases are TGTGCCAGCAGCTTGTATGCGGGGGGGCTGGAGGAGCAGTACTTC. Translating it yields CASSLYAGGLEEQYF.

The rearrangement uses TRBV5-1 and TRBJ2-2, with a weak D call TRBD2 (6 bases). Germline V lookup: CDR1 SGHRS, CDR2 YFSETQ. The CDR3 runs 14 residues. The V and J ends lost 0 bases and 6 bases respectively, with 9 bases between them. The CDR3 loop reads CASSLAGGPGELFF. For the CDR3, the DNA is TGCGCCAGCAGCTTGGCCGGGGGACCCGGGGAGCTGTTTTTT.

The V call is TRBV29-1, the J call TRBJ2-7; no clear D gene. Germline V lookup: CDR1 SQVTM, CDR2 ANQGSEA. V lost 4 bases and J 2 bases, leaving 9 bases between the germline ends. The CDR3 is 12 residues long. CDR3 coding DNA: TGCAGCGTTGCGGACGGAACCTACGAGCAGTACTTC. Its translation: CSVADGTYEQYF.

The V gene is TRBV11-2, the J gene TRBJ2-2; D uncertain. V lost 5 bases and J lost 6, with 13 bases in between. CDR1 and CDR2 (germline): SGHAT, FQNNGV. CDR3 length equals 14 residues. The CDR3 loop is CASSPNAVPGELFF. In nucleotides, the CDR3 is TGTGCCAGCAGCCCCAATGCAGTTCCCGGGGAGCTGTTTTTT.

The rearrangement joins TRBV25-1 to TRBJ2-1; TRBD1 might be the D (5 bases). The CDR3 loop spans 15 amino acids. V was trimmed by 4 bases and J by 4 bases, leaving 14 bases between them. CDR1 is MGHDK and CDR2 is SYGVNS in the germline V gene. In nucleotides, the CDR3 is TGTGCCAGCAGTGCCCACTCGACAGTATACAATGAGCAGTTCTTC. Translated, it gives CASSAHSTVYNEQFF.

This clonotype was seen once. This rearrangement joins TRBV2 to TRBJ2-7, with D hard to call. Germline V CDR1 and CDR2: SNHLY, FYNNEI. This CDR3 comprises 14 residues. V gave up 7 bases and J gave up 3 bases, with 16 bases separating them. CDR3 coding DNA: TGTGCCAGCACCCCCGAGTGGGTGGGCTACGAGCAGTACTTC. Its translation is CASTPEWVGYEQYF.

This clonotype was seen a handful of times. The chain couples TRBV4-3 to TRBJ1-1; D is unclear. There are 16 residues in the CDR3. Germline V lookup: CDR1 LGHNA, CDR2 YSLEER. V gave up 4 bases and J gave up 6 bases, with 21 bases separating them. CDR3: CASSLLLGQNAPEAFF. Here the CDR3 DNA reads TGCGCCAGCAGCCTTCTATTGGGCCAGAACGCACCTGAAGCTTTCTTT.

The gene calls are TRBV4-3 and TRBJ1-4; no reliable D call. Germline CDR1 reads LGHNA; CDR2 reads YSLEER. The CDR3 loop spans 14 amino acids. V lost 4 bases and J 10 bases, leaving 16 bases between the germline ends. The CDR3 coding sequence is TGCGCCAGCAGCCCCGCGGGCGGTTCGGGAAAACTGTTTTTT. This gives the protein CASSPAGGSGKLFF.